A single TCR beta chain is shown here with its context. The antigen is undetermined. The authors extracted RNA and reverse transcribed it into cDNA as the sequencing template. Sequencing was performed with immunoSEQ multiplex PCR; in TCRdb, only in-frame clones are kept and a portion is missing. The repertoire includes over 95,000 clones, about 64% of them detected once, and about 14% sits in the top ten. This sample is part of a study of CD8+ T cells in alopecia areata. Study-wide points: Many expanded lesional clones stayed in scalp and blood while on tofacitinib.

The treatment was: oral pan-JAK inhibitor, 5-10 mg twice daily. Researchers gathered lesional scalp punch biopsies and peripheral blood from patients with alopecia areata. The origin of this receptor is a human donor with alopecia areata. Sequenced material: CD8+ T cells sorted from blood, taken at week 4, from a patient treated with tofacitinib.

Here the CDR3 reads CASSPGWNGELFF. CDR3 DNA sequence: TGTGCCAGCAGCCCAGGGTGGAACGGGGAGCTGTTTTTT. The chain recombines TRBV5-6 with TRBJ2-2; tentative D call: TRBD1 (5 bases). V lost 4 bases and J 7 bases, leaving 11 bases between the germline ends. The germline gives CDR1 SGHDT, CDR2 YYEEEE. This CDR3 is built from 13 residues. Drawing the rest from reference TRBV5-6 and TRBJ2-2, the complete variable domain is DAGVTQSPTHLIKTRGQQVTLRCSPKSGHDTVSWYQQALGQGPQFIFQYYEEEERQRGNFPDRFSGHQFPNYSSELNVNALLLGDSALYLCASSPGWNGELFFGEGSRLTVL.